The source of this TCR beta chain is a study of blood T cell repertoires in COVID-19. Profiled with immunoSEQ multiplex PCR; TCRdb holds only in-frame clones, not every one. The sample records over 60,000 clones, about 81% being singletons. The CDR3 totals 15 residues. CDR1 and CDR2 (germline): SGHTA, FQGNSA. V gave up 5 bases and J gave up 2 bases, with 16 bases separating them. Source material: peripheral blood. The genes are TRBV7-2 and TRBJ2-7, with a weak D call TRBD2 (5 bases). This TCR was sampled from a human donor in a cohort sampled during active COVID-19. The CDR3 loop is CASSLQGGPPYEQYF. The CDR3 coding sequence is TGTGCCAGCAGCCTACAAGGCGGGCCCCCCTACGAGCAGTACTTC. The whole variable domain, filled in from reference TRBV7-2 and TRBJ2-7, reads GAGVSQSPSNKVTEKGKDVELRCDPISGHTALYWYRQSLGQGLEFLIYFQGNSAPDKSGLPSDRFSAERTGGSVSTLTIQRTQQEDSAVYLCASSLQGGPPYEQYFGPGTRLTVT.